Below, one T cell receptor beta chain is given with its context. As yet, its antigen is unknown. This entry is derived from a study of shared clonotypes between healthy human individuals. General study results and limits: A handful of donors had 4% to 6.5% of their naive CD4 clonotypes in common. Generally, naive subsets came out with larger estimated richness than memory subsets.

This table comes from immunoSEQ multiplex PCR, and its TCRdb copy is limited to in-frame clones, with some not included. The top ten clones hold under 0.3% of a sample with roughly 770,000 clones, 95% to 97% of them seen once. Naive CD8 cells lacked CD45RO, underwent positive selection for CCR7 and left out terminally differentiated effector memory CD45RA+ cells. This clonotype originated in a man aged 25 to 40 in good health. The sequenced material came from naive CD8+ T cells sorted from blood.

In DNA, the CDR3 is TGTGCAGGAGGGGGTCGGTCGGGTCGATCCTACAATGAGCAGTTCTTC. Translation gives CAGGGRSGRSYNEQFF. The chain couples TRBV10-3 to TRBJ2-1, with D perhaps TRBD1 or TRBD2 (6 bases each). Germline V CDR1 and CDR2: ENHRY, SYGVKD. This CDR3 is 16 amino acids long.